The 21 T cell receptor beta chains reported below all come from one sample, sequenced in a study of T cells in Graves' hyperthyroidism and ophthalmopathy. Amplified TCR beta CDR3 regions came from RNA transcripts. The primer set for the first-round RT-PCR of the TCR CDR3 was HTBI. Each CDR3 protein is one row after TCRdb ran MiXCR on the multiplex PCR reads. The sample shows nearly 750,000 distinct CDR3 sequences, 35% of them seen only once. Material for sequencing was blood. The receptors originated from a middle-aged woman with Graves' hyperthyroidism.

The rearrangement links TRBV7-2 to TRBJ1-5; D is ambiguous. The CDR3 length is 16 residues. Trimming stripped 6 bases from V and 2 bases from J, with 17 bases between. Germline lookup yields CDR1 SGHTA and CDR2 FQGNSA. This chain's CDR3 is CASSTRTQLRNQPQHF. The CDR3 nucleotides are TGTGCCAGCAGTACCAGGACTCAACTCCGCAATCAGCCCCAGCATTTT.

This clonotype was counted a few times. The genes are TRBV19 and TRBJ1-1; 7 positions agree with TRBD1. Trimming removed 7 bases from V and 5 bases from J; junction bases left unmatched: 7. Germline V gene sequence: CDR1 LNHDA, CDR2 SQIVND (reference sequence). The CDR3 runs to 13 residues. The CDR3: CASNDRALTEAFF. Written as DNA, the CDR3 is TGTGCCAGTAACGACAGGGCCCTGACTGAAGCTTTCTTT.

This rearrangement joins TRBV6-6 to TRBJ2-7; the D is unclear. Germline values: CDR1 MNHNY, CDR2 SVGAGI (reference sequence). The CDR3 totals 14 residues. The V gene lost 7 bases and the J gene lost 2 bases, with 15 bases spanning the gap. The CDR3 DNA follows: TGTGCCAGCAAACACTGGTCCGGACCCTACGAGCAGTACTTC. It specifies CASKHWSGPYEQYF.

The chain links TRBV29-1 to TRBJ2-5, with TRBD2 matching 11 bases. CDR1 is SQVTM, CDR2 ANQGSEA, per germline. V lost 8 bases and J lost 2; bases outside the gene matches: 4. The length of the CDR3 is 13 residues. The CDR3 protein is CSYGTSGQETQYF. The CDR3 region has the DNA TGCAGCTATGGGACTAGCGGACAAGAGACCCAGTACTTC.

CDR3 nucleotides: TGCAGCCAAGATTGGACGGCGCCTTATGGCTACACCTTC. This sequence encodes CSQDWTAPYGYTF. V and J are TRBV29-1 and TRBJ1-2; D is undetermined. CDR1 and CDR2 from the germline V gene are SQVTM and ANQGSEA. There are 13 residues in the CDR3. V lost 8 bases, J lost 5 bases, and 18 bases lay in between.

There are many counts of this clonotype. V gene TRBV19 combines with J gene TRBJ2-7; 7 bases are a match to TRBD1. The V and J ends lost 4 bases and 7 bases, in that order; junction bases with no gene match: 7. Germline CDR1 and CDR2: LNHDA and SQIVND (reference sequence). The CDR3 runs to 13 residues. The CDR3: CASSSDRVEEQYF. The CDR3 region has the DNA TGTGCCAGTAGTAGCGACAGGGTAGAGGAGCAGTACTTC.

J is TRBJ1-4 and V is TRBV7-8; perhaps TRBD1 as D (6 bases). The CDR3 has 15 residues. V gave up 2 bases and J gave up 6 bases, with 13 bases separating them. The germline V gene encodes CDR1 SGHVS and CDR2 FQNEAQ. The CDR3 loop reads CASSLCQGIHEKLFF. The DNA for the CDR3 is TGTGCCAGCAGCTTATGCCAGGGGATCCATGAAAAACTGTTTTTT.

At least ten counts were recorded for this clonotype. The chain uses TRBV10-3 and TRBJ2-7, with D possibly TRBD2 on 5 matching bases. Trimming removed 7 bases at V and 3 bases at J, with 13 bases between. This CDR3 comprises 13 residues. Germline V gene data show CDR1 as ENHRY and CDR2 as SYGVKD. CDR3 loop: CAIKASLHYEQYF. As DNA, the CDR3 is TGTGCCATCAAGGCTAGCCTCCACTACGAGCAGTACTTC.

The rearrangement joins TRBV2 to TRBJ2-3; TRBD2 matches 7 bases. The CDR3 totals 17 residues. V shed 2 bases and J 2 bases; nucleotides not matched to a gene: 10. Germline V gives CDR1 SNHLY, CDR2 FYNNEI. The CDR3 loop reads CASSENGSGLNTDTQYF. In DNA form, the CDR3 reads TGTGCCAGCAGTGAAAATGGTAGCGGGCTCAACACAGATACGCAGTATTTT.

The chain is built from TRBV29-1 and TRBJ1-6; D not resolved. The germline CDR1 and CDR2 sequences are SQVTM and ANQGSEA. This CDR3 comprises 13 residues. V dropped 6 bases and J dropped 7 bases, with 13 bases sitting between them. This CDR3 is CSVRTVENSPLHF. DNA for the CDR3: TGCAGCGTGCGGACGGTAGAAAATTCACCCCTCCACTTT.

J is TRBJ1-2 and V is TRBV25-1; 9 bases match TRBD1. J gave up 6 bases and V 4 bases, and 6 bases lay outside the gene matches. The CDR3 has 14 residues. CDR1 is MGHDK and CDR2 is SYGVNS in the germline V gene. The CDR3: CASSAADRGHGYTF. The CDR3 DNA is TGTGCCAGCAGTGCCGCGGACAGGGGACATGGCTACACCTTC.

On this clonotype itself: This CDR3 fails to terminate in the conserved phenylalanine or tryptophan, so it likely reflects a read error. The DNA is omitted, as the CDR3 cannot be located on it reliably, and the CDR3 follows TCRdb's listing. The rearrangement links TRBV2 to TRBJ1-1; the D call of TRBD1 is as the table states it, not checked on the DNA. The CDR3 sequence runs 11 residues, both termini included. The germline V gene has CDR1 SNHLY and CDR2 FYNNEI. The CDR3 is CASRSAGVGFS.

This chain links TRBV7-2 with TRBJ1-2, with unresolved D. Trimming cost V 1 base and J 4 bases, with 16 bases left between them. In germline, CDR1 is SGHTA, CDR2 FQGNSA. The CDR3 covers 16 residues. CDR3 coding DNA: TGTGCCAGCAGCTTAGACTCGACGACACGTGGCTATGGCTACACCTTC. Translation: CASSLDSTTRGYGYTF.

This clonotype was counted at least ten times. CDR3 sequence (DNA): TGCGCCAGCAGCTTGCGAGGGGTTAGTAACTACGAGCAGTACTTC. This codes for CASSLRGVSNYEQYF. This chain connects TRBV5-1 to TRBJ2-7, with D perhaps being TRBD1 or TRBD2 (5 bases each). CDR1 and CDR2 (germline): SGHRS, YFSETQ. V shed 1 base and J shed 3 bases, with 14 bases lying between them. The CDR3 loop spans 15 amino acids. Drawing the rest from reference TRBV5-1 and TRBJ2-7, the complete variable domain is KAGVTQTPRYLIKTRGQQVTLSCSPISGHRSVSWYQQTPGQGLQFLFEYFSETQRNKGNFPGRFSGRQFSNSRSEMNVSTLELGDSALYLCASSLRGVSNYEQYFGPGTRLTVT.

Remarks on this clonotype: In this CDR3 the conserved last residue, phenylalanine or tryptophan, is missing, so a read error is likely. The DNA is left out, because the CDR3 cannot be placed on it with certainty; the CDR3 is given as TCRdb lists it. The genes are TRBV7-8 and TRBJ2-5; the table assigns TRBD1, which was not confirmed against the DNA. Inclusive of both ends, the CDR3 amounts to 9 amino acids. Germline V lookup: CDR1 SGHVS, CDR2 FQNEAQ. The CDR3 sequence: CASTGHLNT.

The rearrangement uses TRBV29-1 and TRBJ1-3, with 7 nucleotides matching TRBD1. This CDR3 has 14 amino acids. The junction had 5 bases not matched to a gene; V was cut back by 4 bases and J by 2 bases. The germline gives CDR1 SQVTM, CDR2 ANQGSEA. The CDR3 here is CSVGPDRAGNTIYF. The CDR3, as DNA: TGCAGCGTTGGCCCCGACAGGGCTGGAAACACCATATATTTT.

This clonotype was seen a handful of times. This chain joins TRBV5-1 and TRBJ2-5, with D perhaps being TRBD1 or TRBD2 (6 bases each). Trimming shortened V by 4 bases and J by 4 bases, and 14 bases separated the two germline ends. This CDR3 is built from 14 residues. Germline V lookup: CDR1 SGHRS, CDR2 YFSETQ. CDR3 amino acids: CASSPLGGSETQYF. CDR3 coding DNA: TGCGCCAGCAGCCCCTTGGGGGGCTCAGAGACCCAGTACTTC.

A word on this clonotype: A clone one base away is much larger, so this may be a read error. The gene calls are TRBV20-1 and TRBJ1-5; 7 nucleotides line up with TRBD1. The CDR3 runs 13 residues. Germline CDR1 DFQATT, CDR2 SNEGSKA (reference sequence). V was clipped by 8 bases and J by 3 bases; unmatched bases: 7. As DNA, the CDR3 is TGCAGTACTACGGGGACAGACAATCAGCCCCAGCATTTT. As protein: CSTTGTDNQPQHF.

Concerning this clonotype itself: The germline gene is not matched at one end of the junction; a read error may be the cause. The V call is TRBV5-5, the J call TRBJ1-4; 7 bases match TRBD1. Per germline, CDR1 SGHKS and CDR2 YYEKEE (reference sequence). The CDR3 totals 19 residues. CDR3 DNA: TGCGCCAGCAGCCACCGATCCCAGGGGGGACCATCAACTAATGAAAAACTGTTTTTT. Protein: CASSHRSQGGPSTNEKLFF.

The table lists this clonotype with many counts. The chain is built from TRBV10-3 and TRBJ2-5; no clear D gene. Trimming took 0 bases from V and 2 from J, leaving 7 bases between them. The CDR3 has 14 residues. The germline V gene has CDR1 ENHRY and CDR2 SYGVKD. CDR3 protein: CAISESGRQETQYF. DNA for the CDR3: TGTGCCATCAGTGAGTCTGGCAGGCAAGAGACCCAGTACTTC.

This clonotype was found many times. The chain is built from TRBV7-9 and TRBJ2-7; 8 bases agree with TRBD2. Germline lookup yields CDR1 SEHNR and CDR2 FQNEAQ (reference sequence). This CDR3 has 16 residues. V lost 5 bases to trimming and J lost 2 bases; unmatched junction nucleotides: 11. The CDR3 region has the DNA TGTGCCAGCAGCCCCCCGACCCGGGAGGGGACCTACGAGCAGTACTTC. Protein product: CASSPPTREGTYEQYF.